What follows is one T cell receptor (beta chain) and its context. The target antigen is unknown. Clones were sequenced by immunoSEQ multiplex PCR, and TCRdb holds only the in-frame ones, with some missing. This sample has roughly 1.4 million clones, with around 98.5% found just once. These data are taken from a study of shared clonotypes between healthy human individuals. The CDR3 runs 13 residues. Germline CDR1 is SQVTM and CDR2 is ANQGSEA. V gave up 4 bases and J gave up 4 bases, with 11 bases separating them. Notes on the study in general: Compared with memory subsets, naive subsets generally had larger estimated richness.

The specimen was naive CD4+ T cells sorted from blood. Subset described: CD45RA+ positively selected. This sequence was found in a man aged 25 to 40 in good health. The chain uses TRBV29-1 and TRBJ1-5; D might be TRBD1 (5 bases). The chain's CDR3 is CSVGSGGNQPQHF. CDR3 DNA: TGCAGCGTTGGATCGGGGGGAAATCAGCCCCAGCATTTT.